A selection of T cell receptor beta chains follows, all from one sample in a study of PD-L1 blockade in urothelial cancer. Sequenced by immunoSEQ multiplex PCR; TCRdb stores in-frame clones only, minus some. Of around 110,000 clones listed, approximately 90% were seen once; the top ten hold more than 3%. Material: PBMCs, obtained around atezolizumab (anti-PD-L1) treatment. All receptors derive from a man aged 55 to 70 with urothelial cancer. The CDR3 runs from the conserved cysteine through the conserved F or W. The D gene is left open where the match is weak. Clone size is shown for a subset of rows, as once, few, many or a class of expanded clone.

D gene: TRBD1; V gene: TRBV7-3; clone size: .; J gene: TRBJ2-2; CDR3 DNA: TGTGCCAGCAGCCTCAGCGACAGGGCCACCGGGGAGCTGTTTTTT; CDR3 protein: CASSLSDRATGELFF
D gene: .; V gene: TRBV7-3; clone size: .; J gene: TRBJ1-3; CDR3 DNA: TGTGCCAGCAGCTTCCGGGGGGCCCCTGGAAACACCATATATTTT; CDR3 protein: CASSFRGAPGNTIYF
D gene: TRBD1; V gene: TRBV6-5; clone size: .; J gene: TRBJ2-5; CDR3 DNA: TGTGCCACACAGGGGGCGAGTTATGGGCAGACCCAGTACTTC; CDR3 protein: CATQGASYGQTQYF
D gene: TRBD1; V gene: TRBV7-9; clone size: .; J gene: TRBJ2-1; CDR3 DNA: TGTGCCAGCAGCCTAGGGACAGCCGTAAACAATGAGCAGTTCTTC; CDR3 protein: CASSLGTAVNNEQFF
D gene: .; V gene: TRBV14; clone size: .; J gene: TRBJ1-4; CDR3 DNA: TGTGCCAGCAATAGAGGGAACGAAAAACTGTTTTTT; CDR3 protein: CASNRGNEKLFF
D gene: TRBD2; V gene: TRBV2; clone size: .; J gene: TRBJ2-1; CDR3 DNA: TGTGCCAGCAGTAAAAGGACTAGCGGATATTACAATGAGCAGTTCTTC; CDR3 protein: CASSKRTSGYYNEQFF
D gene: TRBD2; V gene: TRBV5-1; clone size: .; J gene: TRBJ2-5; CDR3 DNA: TGCGCCAGCAGCTTGAGACTAGCGGGACCAGAGACCCAGTACTTC; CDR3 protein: CASSLRLAGPETQYF
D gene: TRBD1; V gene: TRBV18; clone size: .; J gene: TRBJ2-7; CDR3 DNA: TGTGCCAGCTCACCGTCCCGGGACAGTTACGAGCAGTACTTC; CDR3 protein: CASSPSRDSYEQYF
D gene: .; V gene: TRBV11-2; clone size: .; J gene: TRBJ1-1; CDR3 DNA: TGTGCCAGCAGCTTTTCTCTAATCTACAGGGAGAGGGGTACTGAAGCTTTCTTT; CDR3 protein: CASSFSLIYRERGTEAFF
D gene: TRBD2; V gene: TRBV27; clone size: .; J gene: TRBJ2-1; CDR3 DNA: TGTGCCAGCAGTTCGTCTAGCGGGAGCTACAATGAGCAGTTCTTC; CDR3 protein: CASSSSSGSYNEQFF
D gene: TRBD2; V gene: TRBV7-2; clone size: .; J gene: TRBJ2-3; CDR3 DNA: TGTGCCAGCAGCCGAGGCCCTAGCGGGCCCTTCACAGATACGCAGTATTTT; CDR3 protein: CASSRGPSGPFTDTQYF
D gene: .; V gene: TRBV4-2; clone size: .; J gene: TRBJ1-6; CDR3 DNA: TGTGCCAGCAGCCAAGATTCAGGACAGAATAATTCACCCCTCCACTTT; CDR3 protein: CASSQDSGQNNSPLHF
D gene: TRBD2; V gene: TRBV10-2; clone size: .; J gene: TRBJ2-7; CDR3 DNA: TGCGCCAGCACCATTAGCGGGTTCTCCTACGAGCAGTACTTC; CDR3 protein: CASTISGFSYEQYF
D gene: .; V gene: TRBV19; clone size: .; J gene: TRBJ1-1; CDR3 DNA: TGTGCCAGTAGTGCCCGACAGATCACTGAAGCTTTCTTT; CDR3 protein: CASSARQITEAFF
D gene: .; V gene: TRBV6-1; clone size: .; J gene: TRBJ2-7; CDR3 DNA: TGTGCCAGCAGCTCAGGGGTCGAGCAGTACTTC; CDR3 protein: CASSSGVEQYF
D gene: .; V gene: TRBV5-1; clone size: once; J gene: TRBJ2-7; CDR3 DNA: TGCGCCAGCAGCGCGGGCTTTAGGGCCTACGAGCAGTACTTC; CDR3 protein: CASSAGFRAYEQYF
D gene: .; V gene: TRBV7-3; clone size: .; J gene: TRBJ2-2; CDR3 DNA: TGTGCCAGCAGCAGAAAACAAACGTCACAGGACACCGGGGAGCTGTTTTTT; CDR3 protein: CASSRKQTSQDTGELFF
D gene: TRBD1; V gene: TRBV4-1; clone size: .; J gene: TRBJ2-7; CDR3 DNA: TGCGCCAGCAGCCACCCCACGAGACAGGGGGAATCCTACGAGCAGTACTTC; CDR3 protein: CASSHPTRQGESYEQYF
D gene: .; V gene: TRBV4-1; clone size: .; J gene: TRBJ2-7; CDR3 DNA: TGCGCCAGCAGACAACTCGGGACTGGGGCCTACGAGCAGTACTTC; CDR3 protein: CASRQLGTGAYEQYF
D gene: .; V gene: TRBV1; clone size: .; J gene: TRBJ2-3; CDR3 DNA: TGCACCAGCAGCGAGGACTACACAGATACGCAGTATTTT; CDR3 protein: CTSSEDYTDTQYF
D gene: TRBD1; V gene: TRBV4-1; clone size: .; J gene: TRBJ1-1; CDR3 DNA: TGCGCCAGCAGCCAAGAGAGGACAGGGAACACTGAAGCTTTCTTT; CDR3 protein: CASSQERTGNTEAFF
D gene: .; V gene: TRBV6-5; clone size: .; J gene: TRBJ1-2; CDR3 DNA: TGTGCCAGCAGTATAGGGGCTAACTATGGCTACACCTTC; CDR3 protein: CASSIGANYGYTF
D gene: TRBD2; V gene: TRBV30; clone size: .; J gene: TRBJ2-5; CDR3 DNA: TGTGCCTGGAACGCGACTAGCGGGAGAATATGGGCCCGAGAGACCCAGTACTTC; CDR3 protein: CAWNATSGRIWARETQYF
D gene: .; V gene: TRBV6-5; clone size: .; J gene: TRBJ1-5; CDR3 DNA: TGTGCCAGCAGTCTCGACAGGAATAATCAGCCCCAGCATTTT; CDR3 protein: CASSLDRNNQPQHF
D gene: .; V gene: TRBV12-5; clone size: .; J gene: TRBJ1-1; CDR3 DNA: TGTGCTAGTGGTTTGGTACTAGGACAGCCTCTAAGTGAGGTGAACACTGAAGCTTTCTTT; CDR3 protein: CASGLVLGQPLSEVNTEAFF
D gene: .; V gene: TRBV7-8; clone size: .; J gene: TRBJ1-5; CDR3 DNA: TGTGCCAGCAGCTTAGCGAAAAGACACCCCCTCGAAAAGCCCCAGCATTTT; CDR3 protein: CASSLAKRHPLEKPQHF
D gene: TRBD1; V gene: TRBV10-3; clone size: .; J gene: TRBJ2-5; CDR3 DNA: TGTGCCATCAGTGAGTCTAAGGGGGCGGGAGAGACCCAGTACTTC; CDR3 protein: CAISESKGAGETQYF
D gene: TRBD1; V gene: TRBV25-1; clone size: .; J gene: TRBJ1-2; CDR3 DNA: TGTGCCAGCAGTGATCCGGGACAGGGTAACTATGGCTACACCTTC; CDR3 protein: CASSDPGQGNYGYTF
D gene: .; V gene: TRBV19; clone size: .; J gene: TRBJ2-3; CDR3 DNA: TGTGCCAGTAGTAATAGCGCCTTGGGCACAGATACGCAGTATTTT; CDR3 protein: CASSNSALGTDTQYF
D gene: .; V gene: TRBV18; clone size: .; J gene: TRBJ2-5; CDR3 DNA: TGTGCCAGCTCACCTCAATCCATAACGGGGGAGACCCAGTACTTC; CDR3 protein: CASSPQSITGETQYF
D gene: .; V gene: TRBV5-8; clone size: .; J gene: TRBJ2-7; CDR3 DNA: TGTGCCAGCAGCTTGGCGTCAGGCCACTCCTACGAGCAGTACTTC; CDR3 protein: CASSLASGHSYEQYF
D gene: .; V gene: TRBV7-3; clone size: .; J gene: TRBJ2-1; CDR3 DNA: TGTGCCAGCAGCTTAACGCTAGCAAATGAGCAGTTCTTC; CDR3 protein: CASSLTLANEQFF
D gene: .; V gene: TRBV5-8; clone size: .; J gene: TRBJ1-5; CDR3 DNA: TGTGCCAGCAGCCTAGATCACACTACAAATCAGCCCCAGCATTTT; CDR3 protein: CASSLDHTTNQPQHF
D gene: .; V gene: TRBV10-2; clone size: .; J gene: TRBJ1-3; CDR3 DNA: TGCGCCAGCAGTGAAATAGGACAGATTTTCTCTGGAAACACCATATATTTT; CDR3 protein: CASSEIGQIFSGNTIYF
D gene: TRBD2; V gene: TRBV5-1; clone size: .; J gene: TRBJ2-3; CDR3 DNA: TGCGCCAGCAGCTTGGGCGTGGGGGGGACAGATACGCAGTATTTT; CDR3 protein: CASSLGVGGTDTQYF
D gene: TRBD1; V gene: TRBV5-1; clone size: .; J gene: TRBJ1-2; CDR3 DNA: TGCGCCAGCAGCTCCCTGCTAGGGGGCGCTGATGGCTACACCTTC; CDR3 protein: CASSSLLGGADGYTF
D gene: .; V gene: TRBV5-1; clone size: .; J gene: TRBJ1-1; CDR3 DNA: TGCGCCAGCAGCTTGGCCCCCGGGGGTGGGACTGAAGCTTTCTTT; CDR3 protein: CASSLAPGGGTEAFF